The clone carrying this TCR beta chain has a handful of counts. The sample is drawn from a study of early T cells in non-severe SARS-CoV-2 infection. The ends were cut back, 1 base at V and 4 bases at J, with 13 bases in the middle. The CDR3 spans 15 residues. Per germline, CDR1 LNHDA and CDR2 SQIVND (reference sequence). Individual cDNA molecules received unique molecular identifiers during library preparation. TCRdb re-analysed the 5' RACE reads in MiXCR, keeping a single row per CDR3 protein. The table lists about 75,000 distinct CDR3 sequences, about 10% of them singletons. The sample here was whole blood, taken at baseline. The receptor was derived from an adult who was a healthcare worker with PCR-confirmed SARS-CoV-2 infection or an uninfected control (not recorded which). V is TRBV19 and J is TRBJ1-1; D is possibly TRBD1 (6 bases). CDR3 nucleotides: TGTGCCAGTAGTATAGTCCCGCAGGGGATCACTGAAGCTTTCTTT. Translating it yields CASSIVPQGITEAFF.